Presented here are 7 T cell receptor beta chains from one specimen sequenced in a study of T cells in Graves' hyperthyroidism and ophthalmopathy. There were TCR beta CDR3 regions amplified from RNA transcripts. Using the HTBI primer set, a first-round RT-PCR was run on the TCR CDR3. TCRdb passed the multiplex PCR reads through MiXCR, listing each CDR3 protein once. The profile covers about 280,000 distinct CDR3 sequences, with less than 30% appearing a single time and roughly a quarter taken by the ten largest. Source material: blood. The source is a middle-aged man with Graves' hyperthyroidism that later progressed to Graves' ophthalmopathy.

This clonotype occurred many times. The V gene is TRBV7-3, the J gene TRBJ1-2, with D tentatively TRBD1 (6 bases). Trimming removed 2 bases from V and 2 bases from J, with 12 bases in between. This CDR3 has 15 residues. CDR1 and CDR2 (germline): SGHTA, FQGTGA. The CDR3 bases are TGTGCCAGCAGCTTAGACGGGGGGCGGAACTATGGCTACACCTTC. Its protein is CASSLDGGRNYGYTF.

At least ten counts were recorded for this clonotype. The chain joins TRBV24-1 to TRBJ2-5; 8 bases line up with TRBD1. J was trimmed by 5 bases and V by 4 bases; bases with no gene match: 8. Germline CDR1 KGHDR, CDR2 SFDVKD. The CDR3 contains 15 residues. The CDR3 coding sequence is TGTGCCACCAGTGAACCGACAGGGGTAGGGGAGACCCAGTACTTC. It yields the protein CATSEPTGVGETQYF.

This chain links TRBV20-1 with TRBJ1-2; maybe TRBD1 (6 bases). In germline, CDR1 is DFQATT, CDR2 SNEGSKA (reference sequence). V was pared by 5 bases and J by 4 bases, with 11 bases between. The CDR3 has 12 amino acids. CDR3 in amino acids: CSASGASYGYTF. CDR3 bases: TGCAGTGCTTCAGGGGCTAGCTATGGCTACACCTTC.

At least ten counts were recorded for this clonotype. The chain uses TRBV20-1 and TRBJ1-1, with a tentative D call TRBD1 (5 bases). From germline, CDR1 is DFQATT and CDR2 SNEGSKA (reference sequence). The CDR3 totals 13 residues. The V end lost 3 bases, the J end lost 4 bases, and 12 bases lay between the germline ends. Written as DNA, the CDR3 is TGCAGTGCTAGTAAGGGGCAGGGCACTGAAGCTTTCTTT. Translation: CSASKGQGTEAFF.

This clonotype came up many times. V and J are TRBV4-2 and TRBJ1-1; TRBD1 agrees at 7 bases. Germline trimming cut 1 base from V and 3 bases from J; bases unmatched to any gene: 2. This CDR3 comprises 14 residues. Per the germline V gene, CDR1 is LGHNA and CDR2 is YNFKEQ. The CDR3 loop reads CASSQAGQDTEAFF. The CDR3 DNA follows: TGTGCCAGCAGCCAAGCCGGACAGGACACTGAAGCTTTCTTT.

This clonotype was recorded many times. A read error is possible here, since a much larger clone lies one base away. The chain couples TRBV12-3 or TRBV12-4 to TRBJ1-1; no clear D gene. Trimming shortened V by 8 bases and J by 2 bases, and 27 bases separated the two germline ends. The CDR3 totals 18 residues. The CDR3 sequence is CASAPERADPILNTEAFF. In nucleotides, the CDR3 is TGTGCCAGCGCCCCCGAGAGGGCCGACCCTATTTTAAACACTGAAGCTTTCTTT.

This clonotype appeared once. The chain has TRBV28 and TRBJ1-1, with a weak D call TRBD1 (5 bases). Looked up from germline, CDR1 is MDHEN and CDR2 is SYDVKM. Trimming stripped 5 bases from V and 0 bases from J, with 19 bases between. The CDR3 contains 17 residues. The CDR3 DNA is TGTGCCAGCAGTACTTTCGGGGCTGGGAACATGAACACTGAAGCTTTCTTT. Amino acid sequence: CASSTFGAGNMNTEAFF.